The clone carrying this T cell receptor beta chain appeared many times. Its antigen is unknown. Germline V gives CDR1 SNHLY, CDR2 FYNNEI. This CDR3 is 14 amino acids long. The V and J ends lost 3 bases and 5 bases respectively, with 13 bases between them. The record originates from a study of CD8+CD57+ T cells in acquired aplastic anemia. Genomic DNA, serving as template, underwent TCR beta VDJ and CDR3 profiling. TCRdb passed the reads through MiXCR, listing each CDR3 protein once. The table shows some 200,000 distinct CDR3 sequences, with 30% to 35% occurring only once. Overall study findings and caveats: Statistical testing detected no significant gap in CD8+ Simpson's diversity between patients and controls.

Sequences were obtained from sorted CD4+, CD8+, or CD8+CD57+ T cells (not recorded which) from PBMCs. The chain employs TRBV2 and TRBJ1-2; D gene unclear. The TCR sequence derives from a human donor in good health, serving as a control. This chain's CDR3 is CASSETAIPYGYTF. In DNA, the CDR3 is TGTGCCAGCAGTGAGACGGCCATACCATATGGCTACACCTTC.